These 20 T cell receptor beta chains were sequenced from one sample in a study of blood T cell repertoires in COVID-19. Sequencing was performed with immunoSEQ multiplex PCR; in TCRdb, only in-frame clones are kept and a portion is missing. The sample has 140,000 to 150,000 clones, 65% to 85% seen once; the top ten hold 5% to 7%. Sequenced input: PBMCs or T cells enriched from blood (not recorded which). The receptors were gathered from a woman between 45 and 60 years old who had been exposed to COVID-19.

The V gene is TRBV11-3, the J gene TRBJ2-3; 7 positions match TRBD2. This CDR3 region has 15 residues. CDR1 is SGHNT and CDR2 is YENEEA in the germline V gene. V lost 8 bases and J lost 1; bases outside the gene matches: 9. The CDR3 coding sequence is TGTGCCAGCGGGTCCGGGACTAAGGGCACAGATACGCAGTATTTT. Translation gives CASGSGTKGTDTQYF.

In this sample, this clone turned up once. The rearrangement uses TRBV7-8 and TRBJ2-1; a possible D gene is TRBD2 (6 bases). V dropped 2 bases and J dropped 3 bases, with 14 bases sitting between them. Germline V gives CDR1 SGHVS, CDR2 FQNEAQ. This CDR3 has 16 residues. The CDR3 reads CASSLLPGGSYNEQFF. In DNA, the CDR3 is TGTGCCAGCAGCTTATTGCCAGGAGGGAGCTACAATGAGCAGTTCTTC. The full variable domain, rest sourced from reference TRBV7-8 and TRBJ2-1, is GAGVSQSPRYKVAKRGQDVALRCDPISGHVSLFWYQQALGQGPEFLTYFQNEAQLDKSGLPSDRFFAERPEGSVSTLKIQRTQQEDSAVYLCASSLLPGGSYNEQFFGPGTRLTVL.

The rearrangement uses TRBV11-2 and TRBJ2-2; 12 positions match TRBD2. Germline CDR1 and CDR2: SGHAT and FQNNGV. With V trimmed by 8 bases and J by 6 bases, 1 base remained unmatched. The CDR3 length is 13 residues. The CDR3 coding sequence is TGTGCCAGCGGACTAGCGGGACCCGGGGAGCTGTTTTTT. Amino acids: CASGLAGPGELFF. Based on the CDR3 plus reference TRBV11-2 and TRBJ2-2, the full variable domain is EAGVAQSPRYKIIEKRQSVAFWCNPISGHATLYWYQQILGQGPKLLIQFQNNGVVDDSQLPKDRFSAERLKGVDSTLKIQPAKLEDSAVYLCASGLAGPGELFFGEGSRLTVL.

J is TRBJ2-1 and V is TRBV4-3; 10 nucleotides align to TRBD2. The CDR3 totals 15 residues. J lost 6 bases, V lost 0 bases, and 2 bases had no gene match. From germline, CDR1 is LGHNA and CDR2 YSLEER. CDR3 protein: CASSQELAGSNEQFF. The CDR3 DNA reads as TGCGCCAGCAGCCAAGAACTAGCGGGGAGCAATGAGCAGTTCTTC.

The chain is built from TRBV29-1 and TRBJ1-2; possibly TRBD1 for D (6 bases). V lost 3 bases and J lost 3, with 11 bases in between. Germline loops: CDR1 SQVTM, CDR2 ANQGSEA. This CDR3 is 13 amino acids long. CDR3 coding DNA: TGCAGCGTTGATGGGGGCGGTGACTATGGCTACACCTTC. It specifies CSVDGGGDYGYTF.

This clone has only a few counts. V and J are TRBV27 and TRBJ1-2; D ambiguous. The CDR3 has 13 amino acids. V dropped 4 bases and J dropped 4 bases, with 10 bases sitting between them. From germline, CDR1 is MNHEY and CDR2 SMNVEV (reference sequence). The CDR3 coding sequence is TGTGCCAGCAGTTCCACAGTTCGCTATGGCTACACCTTC. Its protein is CASSSTVRYGYTF.

This chain joins TRBV5-4 and TRBJ1-3; D uncertain. V lost 5 bases and J lost 2, with 11 bases in between. The length of the CDR3 is 14 residues. Germline-derived CDR1 and CDR2 are SGHNT and YYREEE (reference sequence). As DNA, the CDR3 is TGTGCCAGCAGTTCCGGGGAGACTGGAAACACCATATATTTT. Translation: CASSSGETGNTIYF.

This clone was counted once. The chain has TRBV5-4 and TRBJ2-1; 14 bases match TRBD2. V gave up 4 bases and J gave up 8 bases; unmatched junction bases: 8. The germline V gene encodes CDR1 SGHNT and CDR2 YYREEE (reference sequence). The CDR3 length is 16 residues. DNA of the CDR3: TGTGCCAGCAGCCCCCCCGGGACTAGCGGGAGAGATGAGCAGTTCTTC. Protein product: CASSPPGTSGRDEQFF.

The chain has TRBV6-5 and TRBJ1-2; no clear D. The CDR3 runs 14 residues. In germline, CDR1 is MNHEY, CDR2 SVGAGI. Trimming took 5 bases from V and 6 from J, leaving 16 bases between them. CDR3 region: CASSRFLTVDGYTF. The CDR3 coding sequence is TGTGCCAGCAGTCGTTTCCTTACAGTTGATGGCTACACCTTC.

In the case of this clone: A junction end diverges from the germline sequence, so it may reflect a read error. The gene calls are TRBV7-7 and TRBJ2-1; the D is unclear. Per germline, CDR1 SSHAT and CDR2 FNYEAQ (reference sequence). CDR3 length equals 13 residues. The CDR3 sequence is CASSLVSSNEQFF. CDR3 nucleotide sequence: TGTGCTAGCAGCTTAGTTAGCTCAAATGAGCAGTTCTTC.

This clone was picked up one time. Other DNA sequences from this sample encode an identical CDR3 as well. The chain couples TRBV9 to TRBJ2-3; the D gene is possibly TRBD2 (6 bases). The CDR3 is made up of 15 amino acids. V was shortened by 0 bases and J by 0 bases, with 8 bases between the two germline ends. The germline V gene has CDR1 SGDLS and CDR2 YYNGEE. CDR3 in amino acids: CASSVGGLSTDTQYF. In nucleotides, the CDR3 is TGTGCCAGCAGCGTAGGGGGACTGAGCACAGATACGCAGTATTTT.

In this sample, this clone turned up once. The rearrangement links TRBV27 to TRBJ1-3, with 7 bases fitting TRBD1. Germline V gene sequence: CDR1 MNHEY, CDR2 SMNVEV (reference sequence). There are 16 residues in the CDR3. V was pared by 5 bases and J by 0 bases, with 7 bases of the junction left unmatched. CDR3: CASSGIRQGSGNTIYF. The CDR3 DNA reads as TGTGCCAGCAGTGGCATCCGACAGGGCTCTGGAAACACCATATATTTT.

The chain recombines TRBV20-1 with TRBJ1-1; D is undetermined. CDR1 is DFQATT, CDR2 SNEGSKA, per germline (reference sequence). V dropped 3 bases and J dropped 7 bases, with 15 bases sitting between them. This CDR3 region has 13 residues. The CDR3 protein is CSASSASTGEAFF. For the CDR3, the DNA is TGCAGTGCTAGTTCGGCTTCAACGGGTGAAGCTTTCTTT.

The gene calls are TRBV7-2 and TRBJ1-6, with D perhaps matching TRBD1 (5 bases). CDR3 length: 16 amino acids. Germline CDR1 and CDR2: SGHTA and FQGNSA. Trimming removed 2 bases from V and 9 bases from J, with 17 bases in between. CDR3 nucleotides: TGTGCCAGCAGCTTACTGCGCGTCAGGGCCCGTTCACCCCTCCACTTT. This translates into CASSLLRVRARSPLHF.

The chain has TRBV5-1 and TRBJ2-1, with 14 bases fitting TRBD2. Trimming removed 2 bases from V and 8 bases from J; junction bases left unmatched: 9. The germline V gene encodes CDR1 SGHRS and CDR2 YFSETQ. CDR3 length: 17 amino acids. CDR3 residues: CASSFLPGLAGVDEQFF. The CDR3 DNA is TGCGCCAGCAGCTTCCTACCGGGACTAGCGGGAGTGGATGAGCAGTTCTTC. The whole variable domain, remainder taken from reference TRBV5-1 and TRBJ2-1, is KAGVTQTPRYLIKTRGQQVTLSCSPISGHRSVSWYQQTPGQGLQFLFEYFSETQRNKGNFPGRFSGRQFSNSRSEMNVSTLELGDSALYLCASSFLPGLAGVDEQFFGPGTRLTVL.

Details on this clone: Other DNA sequences in this specimen translate into the identical CDR3. V gene TRBV11-3 combines with J gene TRBJ2-2; TRBD2 aligns across 9 bases. After removal of 1 base from V and 5 bases from J, the junction contained 2 bases not matched to a gene. Germline V CDR1 and CDR2: SGHNT, YENEEA. The length of the CDR3 is 15 residues. CDR3 DNA: TGTGCCAGCAGCTTAGTCGCGGGAGGGACCGGGGAGCTGTTTTTT. The encoded protein is CASSLVAGGTGELFF. The complete variable domain, with remaining parts taken from reference TRBV11-3 and TRBJ2-2, reads EAGVVQSPRYKIIEKKQPVAFWCNPISGHNTLYWYLQNLGQGPELLIRYENEEAVDDSQLPKDRFSAERLKGVDSTLKIQPAELGDSAVYLCASSLVAGGTGELFFGEGSRLTVL.

This clone was observed a single time. The chain has TRBV4-3 and TRBJ1-2; 8 bases fit TRBD1. J lost 8 bases, V lost 3 bases, and 5 bases had no gene match. CDR1 is LGHNA and CDR2 is YSLEER in the germline V gene. This CDR3 is built from 13 residues. This CDR3 reads CASSHSGGYGYTF. As DNA, the CDR3 is TGCGCCAGCAGCCATTCAGGGGGCTACGGCTACACCTTC.

The CDR3 DNA is TGCGCCAGCAGCTTGTCGTACGGGGGGCACACCGGGGAGCTGTTTTTT. Translating gives CASSLSYGGHTGELFF. The J gene is TRBJ2-2, the V gene TRBV5-1; weak D call: TRBD2 (7 bases). Trimming stripped 1 base from V and 3 bases from J, with 13 bases between. Germline V gene lookup returns CDR1 SGHRS and CDR2 YFSETQ. This CDR3 has 16 residues.

This clone appeared a few times. V is TRBV29-1 and J is TRBJ1-2; tentative D call: TRBD1 (5 bases). Trimming cost V 5 bases and J 3 bases, with 13 bases left between them. The germline gives CDR1 SQVTM, CDR2 ANQGSEA. The CDR3 length is 13 residues. The DNA of the CDR3 is TGCAGCGTTTACGACAGATTTGACTATGGCTACACCTTC. Translated, it gives CSVYDRFDYGYTF.

The table lists this clone with a count of one. This specimen includes other DNA sequences encoding the same CDR3. V and J are TRBV19 and TRBJ1-5; the D gene is possibly TRBD1 (6 bases). Trimming removed 4 bases from V and 0 bases from J, with 10 bases in between. This CDR3 is 15 amino acids long. Germline CDR1 and CDR2: LNHDA and SQIVND (reference sequence). The CDR3 DNA is TGTGCCAGTAGTAGCCCGGGACATAGCAATCAGCCCCAGCATTTT. The encoded protein is CASSSPGHSNQPQHF.